Below are 7 T cell receptor beta chains sequenced from a single sample in a study of B cell selection in AIRE deficiency. Measured with immunoSEQ multiplex PCR; TCRdb has only the in-frame clones, and not every one. The data show about 24,000 clones, 90% to 97% seen once. CD4+CD127+ cells were sorted as the conventional CD4 T cells. The sequenced sample was CD4+CD127+ conventional T cells sorted from PBMCs. The receptors were gathered from a human donor in good health.

The chain is built from TRBV5-1 and TRBJ2-7; D not certain. The CDR3 is made up of 15 amino acids. Trimming removed 4 bases at V and 2 bases at J, with 16 bases between. Germline-derived CDR1 and CDR2 are SGHRS and YFSETQ. The CDR3 DNA reads TGCGCCAGCAGCCCAGACATCGCGATAGCCTACGAGCAGTACTTC. It specifies CASSPDIAIAYEQYF.

This clone was seen more than once but under ten times. The chain links TRBV6-5 to TRBJ1-2, with TRBD1 as a possible D gene (5 bases). This CDR3 region has 14 residues. The germline CDR1 and CDR2 sequences are MNHEY and SVGAGI. V was clipped by 8 bases and J by 2 bases, with 15 bases between them. The CDR3 loop is CASLGRGRNYGYTF. CDR3 DNA: TGTGCCAGCTTGGGACGCGGTCGAAACTATGGCTACACCTTC.

The rearrangement uses TRBV19 and TRBJ1-1, with a possible D match to TRBD1 (5 bases). V gave up 4 bases and J gave up 3 bases, with 12 bases separating them. Per germline, CDR1 LNHDA and CDR2 SQIVND (reference sequence). The CDR3 extends over 14 amino acids. The CDR3 region is CASSTGPWDTEAFF. CDR3 sequence (DNA): TGTGCCAGTAGTACGGGACCATGGGACACTGAAGCTTTCTTT.

The chain joins TRBV28 to TRBJ1-2, with TRBD1 matching over 7 bases. CDR1 and CDR2 from the germline V gene are MDHEN and SYDVKM. This CDR3 has 14 residues. The V and J ends lost 5 bases and 10 bases, in that order; junction bases with no gene match: 13. CDR3 DNA sequence: TGTGCCAGCAGTCCTATCCGGGACAGAACCACCTACACCTTC. Translated, it gives CASSPIRDRTTYTF.

The chain combines TRBV14 with TRBJ2-3; D unclear. CDR1 and CDR2 from the germline V gene are SGHDN and FVKESK. Trimming stripped 4 bases from V and 6 bases from J, with 14 bases between. The CDR3 extends over 14 amino acids. The CDR3 DNA sequence: TGTGCCAGCAGCCTCCATCATGGCAGGGATACGCAGTATTTT. This sequence encodes CASSLHHGRDTQYF.

The V and J genes are TRBV4-1 and TRBJ1-6; D remains unclear. CDR1 is MGHRA, CDR2 YSYEKL, per germline. The V end was cut by 0 bases, the J end by 5 bases, with 11 bases between. CDR3 size: 16 residues. CDR3 amino acids: CASSQELGSDNSPLHF. CDR3 sequence (DNA): TGCGCCAGCAGCCAAGAGTTGGGGAGCGATAATTCACCCCTCCACTTT.

This clone was counted a few times. V gene TRBV25-1 combines with J gene TRBJ1-2; D is undetermined. The CDR3 is 12 residues long. V was cut by 2 bases and J by 5 bases, with 6 bases left in between. Looked up from germline, CDR1 is MGHDK and CDR2 is SYGVNS. This chain's CDR3 is CASSEPGYGYTF. In DNA, the CDR3 is TGTGCCAGCAGTGAACCCGGGTATGGCTACACCTTC.